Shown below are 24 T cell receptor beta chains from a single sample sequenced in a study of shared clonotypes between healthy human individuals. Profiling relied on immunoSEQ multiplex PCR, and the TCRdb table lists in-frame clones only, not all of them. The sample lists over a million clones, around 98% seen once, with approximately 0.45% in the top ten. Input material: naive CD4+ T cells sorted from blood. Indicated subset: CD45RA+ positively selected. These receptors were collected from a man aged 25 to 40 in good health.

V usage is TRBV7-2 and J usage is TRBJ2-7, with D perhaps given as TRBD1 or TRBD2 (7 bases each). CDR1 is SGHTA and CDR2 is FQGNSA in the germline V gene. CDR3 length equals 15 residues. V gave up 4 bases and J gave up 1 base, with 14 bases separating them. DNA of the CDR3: TGTGCCAGCAGCTCCGGGGAGGGGGCGTCCTACGAGCAGTACTTC. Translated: CASSSGEGASYEQYF.

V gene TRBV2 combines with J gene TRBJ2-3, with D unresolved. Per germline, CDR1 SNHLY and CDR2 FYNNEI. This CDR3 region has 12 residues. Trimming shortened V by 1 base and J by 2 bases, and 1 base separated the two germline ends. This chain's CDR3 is CASSEVTDTQYF. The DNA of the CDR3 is TGTGCCAGCAGTGAAGTCACAGATACGCAGTATTTT.

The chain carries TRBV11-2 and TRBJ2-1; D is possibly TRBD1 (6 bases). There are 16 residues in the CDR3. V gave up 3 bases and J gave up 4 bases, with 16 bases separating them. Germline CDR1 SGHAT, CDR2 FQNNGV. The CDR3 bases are TGTGCCAGCAGCTTTTGGGGCAGGGGATATTACAATGAGCAGTTCTTC. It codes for CASSFWGRGYYNEQFF. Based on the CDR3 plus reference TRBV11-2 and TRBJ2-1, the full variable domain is EAGVAQSPRYKIIEKRQSVAFWCNPISGHATLYWYQQILGQGPKLLIQFQNNGVVDDSQLPKDRFSAERLKGVDSTLKIQPAKLEDSAVYLCASSFWGRGYYNEQFFGPGTRLTVL.

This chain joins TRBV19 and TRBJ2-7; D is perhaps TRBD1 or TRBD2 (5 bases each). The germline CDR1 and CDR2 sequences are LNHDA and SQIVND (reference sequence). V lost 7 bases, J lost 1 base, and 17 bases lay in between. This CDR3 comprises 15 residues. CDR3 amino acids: CASTNFRDGSYEQYF. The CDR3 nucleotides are TGTGCCAGTACCAACTTCCGGGACGGATCCTACGAGCAGTACTTC.

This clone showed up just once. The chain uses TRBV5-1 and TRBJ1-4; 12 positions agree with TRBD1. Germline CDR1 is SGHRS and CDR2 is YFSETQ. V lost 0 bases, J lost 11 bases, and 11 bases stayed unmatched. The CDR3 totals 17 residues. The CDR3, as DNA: TGCGCCAGCAGCTTGGACCCCCCCGGGACAGGGGGCTTCAAACTGTTTTTT. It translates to CASSLDPPGTGGFKLFF.

CDR3 coding DNA: TGTGCCAGCAGCTTGAGTCTAGCGGGGTACAATGAGCAGTTCTTC. Translation gives CASSLSLAGYNEQFF. The chain couples TRBV5-6 to TRBJ2-1; 9 bases are a match to TRBD2. The V gene end was trimmed by 1 base and the J gene end by 4 bases; junction bases not matched to a gene: 3. Germline-derived CDR1 and CDR2 are SGHDT and YYEEEE. The CDR3 sequence is 15 residues long.

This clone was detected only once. CDR3 protein: CASSLPLGYEQYF. The CDR3 coding sequence is TGTGCCAGCAGTCTCCCCCTGGGGTACGAGCAGTACTTC. The rearrangement links TRBV28 to TRBJ2-7; D remains unclear. Trimming left V 5 bases short and J 4 bases short, with 12 bases between. The CDR3 totals 13 residues. The germline V gene encodes CDR1 MDHEN and CDR2 SYDVKM.

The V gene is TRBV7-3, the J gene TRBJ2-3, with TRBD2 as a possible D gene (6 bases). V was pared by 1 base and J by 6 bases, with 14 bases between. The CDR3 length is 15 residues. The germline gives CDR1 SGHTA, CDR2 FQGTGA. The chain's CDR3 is CASSLRASVADTQYF. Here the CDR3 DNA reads TGTGCCAGCAGCTTAAGGGCTAGCGTAGCCGATACGCAGTATTTT.

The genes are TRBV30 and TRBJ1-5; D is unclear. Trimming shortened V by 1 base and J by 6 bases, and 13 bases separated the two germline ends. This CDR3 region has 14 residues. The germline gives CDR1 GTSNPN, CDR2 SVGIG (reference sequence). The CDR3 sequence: CAWSAEQLGQPQHF. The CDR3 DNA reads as TGTGCCTGGAGTGCCGAACAGTTGGGTCAGCCCCAGCATTTT.

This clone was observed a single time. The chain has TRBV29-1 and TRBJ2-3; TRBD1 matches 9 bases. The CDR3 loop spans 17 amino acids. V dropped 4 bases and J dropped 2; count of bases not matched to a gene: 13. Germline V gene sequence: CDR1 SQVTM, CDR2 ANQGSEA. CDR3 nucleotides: TGCAGCGTTGCAGGCGGGACAGGGTCCCGATACACAGATACGCAGTATTTT. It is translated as CSVAGGTGSRYTDTQYF.

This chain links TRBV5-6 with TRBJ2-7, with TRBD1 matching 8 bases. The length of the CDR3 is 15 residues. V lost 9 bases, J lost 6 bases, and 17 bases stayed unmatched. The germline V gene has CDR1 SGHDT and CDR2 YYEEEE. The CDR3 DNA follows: TGTGCCATCCTACGGGAGAAGGGACAGGTGGCCGAGCAGTACTTC. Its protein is CAILREKGQVAEQYF. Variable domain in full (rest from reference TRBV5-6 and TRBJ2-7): DAGVTQSPTHLIKTRGQQVTLRCSPKSGHDTVSWYQQALGQGPQFIFQYYEEEERQRGNFPDRFSGHQFPNYSSELNVNALLLGDSALYLCAILREKGQVAEQYFGPGTRLTVT.

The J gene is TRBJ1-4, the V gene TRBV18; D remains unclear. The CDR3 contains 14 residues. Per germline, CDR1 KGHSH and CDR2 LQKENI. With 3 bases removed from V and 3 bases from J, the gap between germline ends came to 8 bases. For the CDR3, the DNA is TGTGCCAGCTCACCGGGGTTATCTAATGAAAAACTGTTTTTT. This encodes CASSPGLSNEKLFF.

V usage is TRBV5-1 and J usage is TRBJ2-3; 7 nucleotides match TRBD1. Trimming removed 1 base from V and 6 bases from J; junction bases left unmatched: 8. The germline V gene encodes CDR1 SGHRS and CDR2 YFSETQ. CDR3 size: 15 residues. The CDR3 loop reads CASSLTGTVLDTQYF. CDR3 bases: TGCGCCAGCAGCTTGACCGGGACAGTCCTGGATACGCAGTATTTT. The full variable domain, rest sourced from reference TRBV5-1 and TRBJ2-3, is KAGVTQTPRYLIKTRGQQVTLSCSPISGHRSVSWYQQTPGQGLQFLFEYFSETQRNKGNFPGRFSGRQFSNSRSEMNVSTLELGDSALYLCASSLTGTVLDTQYFGPGTRLTVL.

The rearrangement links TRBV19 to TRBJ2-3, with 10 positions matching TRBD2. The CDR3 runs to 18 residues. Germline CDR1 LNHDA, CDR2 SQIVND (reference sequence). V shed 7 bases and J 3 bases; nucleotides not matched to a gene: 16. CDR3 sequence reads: CASMIPAGGPIRTDTQYF. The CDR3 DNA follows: TGTGCCAGTATGATTCCAGCGGGAGGGCCCATCAGGACAGATACGCAGTATTTT.

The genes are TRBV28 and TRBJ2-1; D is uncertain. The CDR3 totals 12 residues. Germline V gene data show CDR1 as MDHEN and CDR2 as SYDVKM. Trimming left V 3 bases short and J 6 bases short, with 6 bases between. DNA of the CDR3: TGTGCCAGCAGTTTTACCCGCAATGAGCAGTTCTTC. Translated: CASSFTRNEQFF. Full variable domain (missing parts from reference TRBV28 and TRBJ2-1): DVKVTQSSRYLVKRTGEKVFLECVQDMDHENMFWYRQDPGLGLRLIYFSYDVKMKEKGDIPEGYSVSREKKERFSLILESASTNQTSMYLCASSFTRNEQFFGPGTRLTVL.

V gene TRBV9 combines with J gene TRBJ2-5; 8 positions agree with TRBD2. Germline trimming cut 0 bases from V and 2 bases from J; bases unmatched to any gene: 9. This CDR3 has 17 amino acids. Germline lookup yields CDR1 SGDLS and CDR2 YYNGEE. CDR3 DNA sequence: TGTGCCAGCAGCGTAGCGGGGGGGGGTAACCCTCAAGAGACCCAGTACTTC. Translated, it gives CASSVAGGGNPQETQYF.

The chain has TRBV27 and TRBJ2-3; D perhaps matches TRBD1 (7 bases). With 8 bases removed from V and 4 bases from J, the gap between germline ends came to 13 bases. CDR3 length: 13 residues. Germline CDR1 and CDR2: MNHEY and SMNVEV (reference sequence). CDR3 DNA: TGTGCCAGCCGCAGGGGGGCTGCAGATACGCAGTATTTT. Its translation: CASRRGAADTQYF.

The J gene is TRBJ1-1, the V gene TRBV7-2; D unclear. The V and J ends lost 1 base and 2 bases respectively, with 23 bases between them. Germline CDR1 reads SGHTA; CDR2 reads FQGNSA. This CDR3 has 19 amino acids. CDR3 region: CASSLGRPLPGRRNTEAFF. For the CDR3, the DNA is TGTGCCAGCAGCTTAGGACGCCCTCTGCCGGGCAGGCGAAACACTGAAGCTTTCTTT.

Here the CDR3 DNA reads TGCAGCGCAAAAGGGACAGGGGGAGTTCACGAGCAGTACTTC. Residues: CSAKGTGGVHEQYF. The V gene is TRBV29-1, the J gene TRBJ2-7; 11 bases are a match to TRBD1. Germline values: CDR1 SQVTM, CDR2 ANQGSEA. The CDR3 is 14 residues long. Trimming cost V 7 bases and J 5 bases; bases outside gene matches: 10.

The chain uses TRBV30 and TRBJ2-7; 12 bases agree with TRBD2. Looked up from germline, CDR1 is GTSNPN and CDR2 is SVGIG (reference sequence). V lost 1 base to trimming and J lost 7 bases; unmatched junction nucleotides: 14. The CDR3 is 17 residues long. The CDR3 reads CAWSAHWASGRAKEQYF. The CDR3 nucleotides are TGTGCCTGGAGTGCCCACTGGGCTAGCGGGAGGGCGAAAGAGCAGTACTTC.

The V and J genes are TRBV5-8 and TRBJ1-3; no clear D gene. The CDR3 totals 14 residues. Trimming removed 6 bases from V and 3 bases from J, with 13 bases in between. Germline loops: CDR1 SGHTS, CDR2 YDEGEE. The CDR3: CASNWVGVGNTIYF. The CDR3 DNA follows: TGTGCCAGCAACTGGGTCGGGGTTGGAAACACCATATATTTT.

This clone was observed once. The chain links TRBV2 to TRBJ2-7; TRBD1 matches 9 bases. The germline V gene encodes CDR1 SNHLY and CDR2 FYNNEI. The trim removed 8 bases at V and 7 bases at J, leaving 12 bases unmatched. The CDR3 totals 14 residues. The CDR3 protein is CASVPPGQGGEQYF. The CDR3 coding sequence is TGTGCCAGCGTCCCCCCGGGACAGGGAGGGGAGCAGTACTTC.

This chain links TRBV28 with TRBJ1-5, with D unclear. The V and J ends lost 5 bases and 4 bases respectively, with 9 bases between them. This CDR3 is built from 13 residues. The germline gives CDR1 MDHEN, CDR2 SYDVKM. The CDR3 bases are TGTGCCAGCAGTGGGGATGGGAATCAGCCCCAGCATTTT. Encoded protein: CASSGDGNQPQHF.

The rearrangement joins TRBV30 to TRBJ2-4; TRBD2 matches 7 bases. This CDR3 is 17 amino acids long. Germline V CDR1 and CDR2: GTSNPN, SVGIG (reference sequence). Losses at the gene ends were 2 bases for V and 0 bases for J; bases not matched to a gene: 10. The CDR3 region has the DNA TGTGCCTGGAGTCCCCTGAGCGGGACCGTAGCCAAAAACATTCAGTACTTC. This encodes CAWSPLSGTVAKNIQYF.